This T cell receptor (beta chain) was profiled in a study of T cell responses to AZD1222 COVID-19 vaccine. Germline CDR1 and CDR2: SGHAT and FQNNGV. Trimming took off 4 bases at V and 10 bases at J, with 17 bases between the two ends. This CDR3 contains 15 residues. Using immunoSEQ multiplex PCR, the repertoire was profiled, and TCRdb retains in-frame clones only, with some absent. Of roughly 100,000 clones listed, 80% to 90% were seen once; the top ten hold roughly 1.7%. The clonotype originates from an adult in good health. The chain carries TRBV11-2 and TRBJ1-6; D might be TRBD1 (5 bases). The starting material was peripheral blood, obtained on day 0 of AZD1222 vaccination. CDR3 nucleotide sequence: TGTGCCAGCAGCTCCCGACAGCGCTTCGAATCACCCCTCCACTTT. This sequence encodes CASSSRQRFESPLHF.